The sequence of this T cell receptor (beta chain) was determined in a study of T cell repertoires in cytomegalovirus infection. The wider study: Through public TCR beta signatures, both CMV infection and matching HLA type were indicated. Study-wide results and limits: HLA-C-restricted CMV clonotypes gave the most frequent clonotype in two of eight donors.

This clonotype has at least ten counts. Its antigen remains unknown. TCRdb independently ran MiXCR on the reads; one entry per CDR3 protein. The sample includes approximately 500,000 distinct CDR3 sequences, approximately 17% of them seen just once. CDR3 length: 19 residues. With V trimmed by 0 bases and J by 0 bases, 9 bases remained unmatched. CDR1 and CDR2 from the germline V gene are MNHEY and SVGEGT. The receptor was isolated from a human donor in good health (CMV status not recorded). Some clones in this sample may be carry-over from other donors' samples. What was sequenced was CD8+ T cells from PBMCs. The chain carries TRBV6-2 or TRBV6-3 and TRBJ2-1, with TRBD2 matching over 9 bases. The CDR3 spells CASSYSRLAVTSSYNEQFF. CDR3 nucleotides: TGTGCCAGCAGTTACTCTCGACTAGCGGTTACAAGCTCCTACAATGAGCAGTTCTTC.